The rows below give T cell receptor beta chains drawn from one sample of a study of blood T cell repertoires in COVID-19. Some clones are missing from TCRdb's copy, which holds only in-frame ones; the method was immunoSEQ multiplex PCR. Of 250,000 or so clones in the sample, 80% to 90% are singletons; the top ten hold about 2.9%. Input material: PBMCs or T cells enriched from blood (not recorded which). Receptor source: a woman aged 40-49 years who had been exposed to COVID-19. The CDR3 runs from the conserved cysteine through the conserved F or W. A D gene is named only where the DNA matches it firmly.

d_call j_call v_call cdr3_aa cdr3_nt
TRBD2 TRBJ2-1 TRBV29-1 CSVEKAGDEQFF TGCAGCGTGGAAAAAGCGGGGGACGAGCAGTTCTTC
- TRBJ1-1 TRBV29-1 CSVAYRVDTEAFF TGCAGCGTTGCTTACAGGGTGGACACTGAAGCTTTCTTT
- TRBJ1-2 TRBV3-1/TRBV3-2 CASSQGGDRRGYTF TGTGCCAGCAGCCAAGGGGGAGATAGGCGTGGCTACACCTTC
- TRBJ2-1 TRBV11-1 CASSFQGSYNEQFF TGTGCCAGCAGCTTTCAGGGAAGCTACAATGAGCAGTTCTTC
TRBD1 TRBJ1-2 TRBV4-3 CASSPRTGLSANYGYTF TGCGCCAGCAGCCCCCGGACAGGATTATCGGCAAACTATGGCTACACCTTC
TRBD2 TRBJ2-4 TRBV5-8 CASSLGGGTAKNIQYF TGTGCCAGCAGCTTGGGGGGAGGGACTGCCAAAAACATTCAGTACTTC
TRBD2 TRBJ2-3 TRBV5-1 CASSPGTSGSKTDTQYF TGTGCCAGCAGCCCAGGGACTAGCGGGAGTAAGACAGATACGCAGTATTTT
- TRBJ2-7 TRBV4-1 CASGPQGARSYEQYF TGCGCCAGCGGACCTCAAGGGGCCAGATCCTACGAGCAGTACTTC
- TRBJ1-1 TRBV7-3 CASSLTANTEAFF TGTGCCAGCAGCCTTACAGCGAACACTGAAGCTTTCTTT
TRBD1 TRBJ2-1 TRBV12-3/TRBV12-4 CASTSGQGEQFF TGTGCCAGCACCTCCGGACAGGGAGAGCAGTTCTTC
- TRBJ1-4 TRBV7-9 CASSLMAATNEKLFF TGTGCCAGCAGCTTAATGGCAGCAACTAATGAAAAACTGTTTTTT
TRBD1 TRBJ1-2 TRBV30 CAWRWGQYDGYTF TGTGCCTGGAGATGGGGACAGTATGATGGCTACACCTTC
TRBD1 TRBJ2-1 TRBV29-1 CSVGGTGRGYEQFF TGCAGCGTCGGGGGGACAGGGAGAGGCTATGAGCAGTTCTTC
TRBD1 TRBJ1-5 TRBV7-8 CASSRDRLYSNQPQHF TGTGCCAGCAGCCGGGACAGGCTCTATAGCAATCAGCCCCAGCATTTT
TRBD2 TRBJ2-1 TRBV6-5 CASSYVTSANEQFF TGTGCCAGCAGTTACGTGACTAGCGCGAATGAGCAGTTCTTC
TRBD1 TRBJ1-1 TRBV7-2 CASSLEDRGAAFF TGTGCCAGCAGCTTAGAAGACAGGGGGGCGGCTTTCTTT
- TRBJ1-6 TRBV28 CASSAGTIHNSPLHF TGTGCCAGCAGTGCAGGGACTATCCATAATTCACCCCTCCACTTT
- TRBJ2-3 TRBV13 CASSSRGDTQYF TGTGCCAGCAGCTCCAGAGGGGATACGCAGTATTTT